A single sample gave rise to the 10 T cell receptor beta chains below, sequenced in a study of blood T cell repertoires in COVID-19. Measured with immunoSEQ multiplex PCR; TCRdb has only the in-frame clones, and not every one. The data contain about 100,000 clones, roughly 86% of them singletons. What was sequenced was peripheral blood. The receptor set was obtained from a man aged 40-50 years with active or convalescent COVID-19.

The chain joins TRBV9 to TRBJ2-3, with 7 bases matching TRBD2. The CDR3 contains 14 residues. CDR1 is SGDLS and CDR2 is YYNGEE in the germline V gene. V trimming: 4 bases; J trimming: 6 bases; junction bases outside the gene matches: 8. The CDR3 DNA follows: TGTGCCAGCAGCCTCATCCACGGGGGGGATACGCAGTATTTT. It yields the protein CASSLIHGGDTQYF.

The rearrangement joins TRBV10-1 to TRBJ2-3, with 7 bases matching TRBD1. The CDR3 runs to 14 residues. V dropped 2 bases and J dropped 3; count of bases not matched to a gene: 2. Germline V CDR1 and CDR2: WNHNN, SYGVQD (reference sequence). CDR3 in amino acids: CASSETGATDTQYF. The CDR3 bases are TGCGCCAGCAGTGAGACAGGGGCGACAGATACGCAGTATTTT.

V and J are TRBV29-1 and TRBJ2-7, with 7 bases aligning to TRBD1. CDR1 and CDR2 from the germline V gene are SQVTM and ANQGSEA. The CDR3 extends over 12 amino acids. Trimming cost V 6 bases and J 2 bases; bases outside gene matches: 4. CDR3 nucleotide sequence: TGCAGCGTGACAGGGCGAACCTACGAGCAGTACTTC. Its protein product is CSVTGRTYEQYF.

CDR3 protein: CAISDKGALYGYTF. The CDR3 DNA reads as TGTGCCATCAGTGACAAGGGGGCGCTCTATGGCTACACCTTC. This chain uses TRBV10-3 with TRBJ1-2; 7 bases align to TRBD1. CDR3 length: 14 residues. CDR1 is ENHRY, CDR2 SYGVKD, per germline. Trimming cost V 3 bases and J 4 bases; bases outside gene matches: 5.

V and J are TRBV2 and TRBJ1-3, with D possibly matching TRBD1 (6 bases). V dropped 6 bases and J dropped 0 bases, with 9 bases sitting between them. CDR3 size: 14 residues. Per the germline V gene, CDR1 is SNHLY and CDR2 is FYNNEI. The CDR3 reads CASRKTGSGNTIYF. CDR3 in DNA: TGTGCCAGCAGGAAGACAGGCTCTGGAAACACCATATATTTT.

The V call is TRBV5-4, the J call TRBJ2-7; D is unresolved. The CDR3 has 13 residues. V was clipped by 2 bases and J by 3 bases, with 9 bases between them. The germline V gene has CDR1 SGHNT and CDR2 YYREEE (reference sequence). Here the CDR3 reads CASSLATNYEQYF. As DNA, the CDR3 is TGTGCCAGCAGCTTAGCGACCAACTACGAGCAGTACTTC. Based on the CDR3 plus reference TRBV5-4 and TRBJ2-7, the full variable domain is ETGVTQSPTHLIKTRGQQVTLRCSSQSGHNTVSWYQQALGQGPQFIFQYYREEENGRGNFPPRFSGLQFPNYSSELNVNALELDDSALYLCASSLATNYEQYFGPGTRLTVT.

This clone was detected once. CDR3 in DNA: TGTGCTAGTGGTTTCTTCCCCTACGAGCAGTACTTC. As protein: CASGFFPYEQYF. The chain combines TRBV12-5 with TRBJ2-7; D remains unclear. V shed 3 bases and J shed 2 bases, with 5 bases lying between them. The CDR3 totals 12 residues. Germline lookup yields CDR1 LGHNT and CDR2 FRNRAP.

This rearrangement joins TRBV19 to TRBJ1-5; 11 bases align to TRBD1. In germline, CDR1 is LNHDA, CDR2 SQIVND (reference sequence). Trimming cost V 7 bases and J 0 bases; bases outside gene matches: 8. This CDR3 has 17 amino acids. The CDR3 sequence: CASTGTGGEYSNQPQHF. The DNA of the CDR3 is TGTGCCAGTACAGGGACAGGGGGAGAATATAGCAATCAGCCCCAGCATTTT.

The chain is built from TRBV19 and TRBJ2-7, with D perhaps matching TRBD1 (7 bases). V shed 7 bases and J shed 3 bases, with 16 bases lying between them. Germline V gene lookup returns CDR1 LNHDA and CDR2 SQIVND (reference sequence). This CDR3 contains 14 residues. In DNA, the CDR3 is TGTGCCAGTAAAGCGGCAGGGGGAGGCTACGAGCAGTACTTC. As protein: CASKAAGGGYEQYF.

V and J are TRBV7-9 and TRBJ1-5; D is undetermined. Germline V gene sequence: CDR1 SEHNR, CDR2 FQNEAQ (reference sequence). The CDR3 sequence is 13 residues long. Trimming removed 5 bases from V and 7 bases from J, with 12 bases in between. CDR3 in amino acids: CASSPLGGQPQHF. CDR3 sequence (DNA): TGTGCCAGCAGCCCCCTAGGAGGACAGCCCCAGCATTTT. Complete variable domain (other parts from reference TRBV7-9 and TRBJ1-5): DTGVSQNPRHKITKRGQNVTFRCDPISEHNRLYWYRQTLGQGPEFLTYFQNEAQLEKSRLLSDRFSAERPKGSFSTLEIQRTEQGDSAMYLCASSPLGGQPQHFGDGTRLSIL.